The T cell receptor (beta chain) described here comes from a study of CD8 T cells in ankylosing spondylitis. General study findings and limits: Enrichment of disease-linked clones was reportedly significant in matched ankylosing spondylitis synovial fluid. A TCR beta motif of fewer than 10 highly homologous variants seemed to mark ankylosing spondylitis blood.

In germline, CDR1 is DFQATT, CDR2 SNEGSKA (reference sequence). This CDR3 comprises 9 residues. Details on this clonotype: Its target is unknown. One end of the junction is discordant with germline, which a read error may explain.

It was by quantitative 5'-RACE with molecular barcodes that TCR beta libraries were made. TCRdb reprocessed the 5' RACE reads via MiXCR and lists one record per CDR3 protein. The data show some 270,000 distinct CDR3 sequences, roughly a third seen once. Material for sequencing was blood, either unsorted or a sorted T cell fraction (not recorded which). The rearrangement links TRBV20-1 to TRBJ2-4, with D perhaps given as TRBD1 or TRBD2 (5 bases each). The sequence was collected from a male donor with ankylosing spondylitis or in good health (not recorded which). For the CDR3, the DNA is TGCAGTGTGGTCCCTGGGGACGGATTC. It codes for CSVVPGDGF.